This T cell receptor beta chain originates from a study of CD4 T cell repertoires in COVID-19. Points from the study as a whole: Sharing of several most expanded SARS-CoV-2-reactive clonotypes across memory subsets suggested intraclonal diversification. SARS-CoV and/or HKU1 spike cultures shared between roughly 7 and 28% of SARS-CoV-2 clonotypes.

These patients had recovered from COVID-19 ranging mild to severe. Assay: immunoSEQ multiplex PCR; the TCRdb copy retains only in-frame clones and omits some. Seen here are 1,500 to 2,000 clones, 15% to 20% observed once, and the top ten hold around 11%. The V gene lost 5 bases and the J gene lost 6 bases, with 13 bases spanning the gap. There are 13 residues in the CDR3. Germline CDR1 is MNHEY and CDR2 is SVGAGI. On this clone itself: Its antigen is unknown.

The chain recombines TRBV6-5 with TRBJ1-2, with a tentative D call TRBD1 (5 bases). The source is a human donor who had COVID-19. The source material was memory CD4+ T cells, cultured in vitro, sampled after recovery from COVID-19. Here the CDR3 DNA reads TGTGCCAGCAGTCCCCGGGGGGGGGATGGCTACACCTTC. Translation: CASSPRGGDGYTF.